This T cell receptor beta chain was captured by sequencing in a study of shared clonotypes between healthy human individuals. Profiled with immunoSEQ multiplex PCR; TCRdb holds only in-frame clones, not every one. The sample yields around 1,000,000 clones, 70% to 85% seen once. Comments on this clone: Within the sample, other DNA sequences also encode this same CDR3.

The clonotype originates from a young man in good health. Some clones in this sample may be carry-over from other donors' samples. Sequenced input: memory CD4+ T cells from PBMCs. Subset denoted: CD45RA-negative fraction.

This CDR3 is CASTPGGATNEKLFF. CDR3 coding DNA: TGTGCCAGTACCCCAGGGGGTGCAACTAATGAAAAACTGTTTTTT. The V call is TRBV19, the J call TRBJ1-4; 7 nucleotides align to TRBD1. The CDR3 totals 15 residues. Losses at the gene ends were 7 bases for V and 0 bases for J; bases not matched to a gene: 5. The germline V gene has CDR1 LNHDA and CDR2 SQIVND (reference sequence).